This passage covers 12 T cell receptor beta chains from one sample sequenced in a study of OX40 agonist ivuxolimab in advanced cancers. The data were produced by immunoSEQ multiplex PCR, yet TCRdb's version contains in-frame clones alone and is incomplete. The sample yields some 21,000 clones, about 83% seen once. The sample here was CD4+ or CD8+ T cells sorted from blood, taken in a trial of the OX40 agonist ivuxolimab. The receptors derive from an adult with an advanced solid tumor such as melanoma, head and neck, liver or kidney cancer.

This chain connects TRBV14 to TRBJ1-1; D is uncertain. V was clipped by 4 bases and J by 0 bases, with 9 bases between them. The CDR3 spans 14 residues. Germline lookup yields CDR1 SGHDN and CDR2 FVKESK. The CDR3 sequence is CASSPVSLNTEAFF. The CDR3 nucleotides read TGTGCCAGCAGCCCGGTCTCACTGAACACTGAAGCTTTCTTT.

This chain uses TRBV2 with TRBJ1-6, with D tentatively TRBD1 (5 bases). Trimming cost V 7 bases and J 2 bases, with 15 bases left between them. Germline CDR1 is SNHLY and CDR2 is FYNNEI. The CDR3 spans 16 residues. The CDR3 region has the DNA TGTGCCAGCAAAAACCGGGCGGGGCCCTATAATTCACCCCTCCACTTT. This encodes CASKNRAGPYNSPLHF. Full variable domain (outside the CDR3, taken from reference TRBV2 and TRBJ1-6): EPEVTQTPSHQVTQMGQEVILRCVPISNHLYFYWYRQILGQKVEFLVSFYNNEISEKSEIFDDQFSVERPDGSNFTLKIRSTKLEDSAMYFCASKNRAGPYNSPLHFGNGTRLTVT.

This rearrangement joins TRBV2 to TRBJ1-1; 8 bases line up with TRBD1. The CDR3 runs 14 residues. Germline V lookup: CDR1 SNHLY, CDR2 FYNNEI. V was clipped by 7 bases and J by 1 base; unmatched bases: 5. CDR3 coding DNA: TGTGCCAGCACACCAGGGGGCCGGAACACTGAAGCTTTCTTT. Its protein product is CASTPGGRNTEAFF. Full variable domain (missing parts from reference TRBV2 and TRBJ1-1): EPEVTQTPSHQVTQMGQEVILRCVPISNHLYFYWYRQILGQKVEFLVSFYNNEISEKSEIFDDQFSVERPDGSNFTLKIRSTKLEDSAMYFCASTPGGRNTEAFFGQGTRLTVV.

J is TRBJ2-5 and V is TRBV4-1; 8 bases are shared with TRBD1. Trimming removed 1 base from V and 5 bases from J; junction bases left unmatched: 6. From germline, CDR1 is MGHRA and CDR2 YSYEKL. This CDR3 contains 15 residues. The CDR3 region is CASSQVGDRGETQYF. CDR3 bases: TGCGCCAGCAGCCAAGTCGGTGACAGGGGTGAGACCCAGTACTTC.

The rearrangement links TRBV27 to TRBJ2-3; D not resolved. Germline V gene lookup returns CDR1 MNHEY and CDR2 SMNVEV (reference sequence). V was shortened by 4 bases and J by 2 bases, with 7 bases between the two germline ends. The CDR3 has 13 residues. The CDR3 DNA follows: TGTGCCAGCAGTTCTCTCCCCACAGATACGCAGTATTTT. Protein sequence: CASSSLPTDTQYF.

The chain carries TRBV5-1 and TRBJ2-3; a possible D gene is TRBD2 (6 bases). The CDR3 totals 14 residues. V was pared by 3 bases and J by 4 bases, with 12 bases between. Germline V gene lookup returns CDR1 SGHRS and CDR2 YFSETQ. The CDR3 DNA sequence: TGCGCCAGCAGCTCCGGGGGTTACCCAGATACGCAGTATTTT. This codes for CASSSGGYPDTQYF.

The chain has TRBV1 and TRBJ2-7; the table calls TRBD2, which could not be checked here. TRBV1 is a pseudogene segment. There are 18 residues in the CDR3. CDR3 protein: CTSSQERGLAGGNYEQYF. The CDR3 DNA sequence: TGCACCAGCAGCCAAGAGAGAGGACTAGCGGGGGGGAACTACGAGCAGTACTTC.

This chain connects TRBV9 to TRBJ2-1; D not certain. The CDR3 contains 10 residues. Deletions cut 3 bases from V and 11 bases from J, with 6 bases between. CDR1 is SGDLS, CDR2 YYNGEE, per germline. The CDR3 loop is CASSGQKQFF. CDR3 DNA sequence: TGTGCCAGCAGCGGCCAAAAGCAGTTCTTC.

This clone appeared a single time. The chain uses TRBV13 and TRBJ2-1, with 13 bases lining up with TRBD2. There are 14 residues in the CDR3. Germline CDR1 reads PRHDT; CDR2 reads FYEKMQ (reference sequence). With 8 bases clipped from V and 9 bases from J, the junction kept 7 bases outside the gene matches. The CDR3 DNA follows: TGTGCCAGCCTACTAGCGGGGGGGCCGAGTGAGCAGTTCTTC. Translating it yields CASLLAGGPSEQFF.

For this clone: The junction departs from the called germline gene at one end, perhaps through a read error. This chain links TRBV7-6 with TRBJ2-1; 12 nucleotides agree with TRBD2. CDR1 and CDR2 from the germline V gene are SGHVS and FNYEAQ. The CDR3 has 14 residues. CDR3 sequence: CASSRGLAGNQQFF. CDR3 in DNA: TGTGCCAGCAGCCGGGGACTAGCGGGCAATCAGCAGTTCTTC.

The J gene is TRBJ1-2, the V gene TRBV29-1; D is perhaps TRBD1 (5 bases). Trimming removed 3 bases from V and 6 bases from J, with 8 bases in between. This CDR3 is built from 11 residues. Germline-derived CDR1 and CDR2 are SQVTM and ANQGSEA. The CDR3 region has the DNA TGCAGCGTTGATCAGGGCCATGGCTACACCTTC. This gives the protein CSVDQGHGYTF.

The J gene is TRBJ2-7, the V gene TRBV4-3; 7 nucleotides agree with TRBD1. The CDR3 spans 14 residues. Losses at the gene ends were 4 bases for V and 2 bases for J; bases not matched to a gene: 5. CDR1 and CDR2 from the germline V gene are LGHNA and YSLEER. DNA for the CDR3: TGCGCCAGCAGCCTGACAGGGTATGCCTACGAGCAGTACTTC. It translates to CASSLTGYAYEQYF.